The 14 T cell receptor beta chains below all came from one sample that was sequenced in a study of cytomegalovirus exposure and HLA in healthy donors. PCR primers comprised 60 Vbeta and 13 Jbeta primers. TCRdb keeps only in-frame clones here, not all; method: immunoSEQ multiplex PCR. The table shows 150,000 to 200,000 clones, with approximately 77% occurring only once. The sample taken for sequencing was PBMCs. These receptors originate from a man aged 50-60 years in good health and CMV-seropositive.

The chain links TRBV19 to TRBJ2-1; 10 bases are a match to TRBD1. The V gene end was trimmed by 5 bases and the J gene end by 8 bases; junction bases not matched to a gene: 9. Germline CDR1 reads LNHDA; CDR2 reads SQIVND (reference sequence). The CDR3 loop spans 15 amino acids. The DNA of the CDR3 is TGTGCCAGTAGTGAGACAGGGGGCCCGCCCGATGAGCAGTTCTTC. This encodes CASSETGGPPDEQFF.

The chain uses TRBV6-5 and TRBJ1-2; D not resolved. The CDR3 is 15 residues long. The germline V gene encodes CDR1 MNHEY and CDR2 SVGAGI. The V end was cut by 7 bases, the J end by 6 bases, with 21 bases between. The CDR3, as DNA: TGTGCCAGCACCTTACGCCCTCTAGGCAGTCATGGCTACACCTTC. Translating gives CASTLRPLGSHGYTF.

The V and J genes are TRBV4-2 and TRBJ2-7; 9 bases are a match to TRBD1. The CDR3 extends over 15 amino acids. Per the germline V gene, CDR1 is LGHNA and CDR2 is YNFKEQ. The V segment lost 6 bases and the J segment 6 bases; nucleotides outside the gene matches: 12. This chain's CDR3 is CASRSPGQGTAEQYF. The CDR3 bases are TGTGCCAGCAGGAGTCCGGGACAGGGAACGGCCGAGCAGTACTTC.

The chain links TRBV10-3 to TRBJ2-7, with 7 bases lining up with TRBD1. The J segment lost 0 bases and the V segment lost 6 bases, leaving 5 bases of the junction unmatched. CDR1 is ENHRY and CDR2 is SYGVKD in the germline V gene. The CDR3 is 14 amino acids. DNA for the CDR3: TGTGCCATCAGACAGGACAGGAACTCCTACGAGCAGTACTTC. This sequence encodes CAIRQDRNSYEQYF.

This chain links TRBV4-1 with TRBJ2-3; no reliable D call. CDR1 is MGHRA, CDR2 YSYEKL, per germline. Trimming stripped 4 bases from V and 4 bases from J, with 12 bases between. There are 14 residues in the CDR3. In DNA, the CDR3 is TGCGCCAGCAGCCGCCCCGCTCGAGCAGATACGCAGTATTTT. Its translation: CASSRPARADTQYF.

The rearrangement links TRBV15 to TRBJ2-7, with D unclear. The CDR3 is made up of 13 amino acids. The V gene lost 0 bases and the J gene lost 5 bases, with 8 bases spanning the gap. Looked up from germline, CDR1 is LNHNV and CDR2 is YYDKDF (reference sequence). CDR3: CATSRDPSHEQYF. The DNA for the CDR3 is TGTGCCACCAGCAGAGATCCTAGTCACGAGCAGTACTTC.

The CDR3 reads CASSYDRYYNEQFF. CDR3 nucleotide sequence: TGTGCCAGCAGTTACGACAGGTATTACAATGAGCAGTTCTTC. The genes are TRBV6-6 and TRBJ2-1, with TRBD1 as a possible D gene (6 bases). Germline CDR1 reads MNHNY; CDR2 reads SVGAGI (reference sequence). The V end lost 2 bases, the J end lost 4 bases, and 9 bases lay between the germline ends. The CDR3 is 14 amino acids.

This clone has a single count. The CDR3 nucleotides read TGTGCCAGCAGCCCCGGGGGGGGTGGGGAGACCCAGTACTTC. Translation: CASSPGGGGETQYF. J is TRBJ2-5 and V is TRBV7-3, with 8 bases aligning to TRBD2. The germline V gene has CDR1 SGHTA and CDR2 FQGTGA. This CDR3 spans 14 amino acids. Unmatched junction bases numbered 7, after V lost 5 bases and J lost 5 bases.

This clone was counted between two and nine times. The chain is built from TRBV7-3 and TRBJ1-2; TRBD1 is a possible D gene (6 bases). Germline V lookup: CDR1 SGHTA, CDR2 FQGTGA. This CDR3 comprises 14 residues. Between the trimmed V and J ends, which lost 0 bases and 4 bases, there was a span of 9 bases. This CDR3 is CASSLTGGAYGYTF. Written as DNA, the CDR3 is TGTGCCAGCAGCTTAACGGGGGGGGCCTATGGCTACACCTTC.

The CDR3 DNA reads as TGTGCCAGCAGCGTAGAACAGGGGTGGAACGAGCAGTACTTC. Encoded protein: CASSVEQGWNEQYF. V gene TRBV9 combines with J gene TRBJ2-7, with 7 bases that match TRBD1. J gave up 5 bases and V 0 bases, and 5 bases lay outside the gene matches. Per the germline V gene, CDR1 is SGDLS and CDR2 is YYNGEE. The CDR3 is 14 amino acids.

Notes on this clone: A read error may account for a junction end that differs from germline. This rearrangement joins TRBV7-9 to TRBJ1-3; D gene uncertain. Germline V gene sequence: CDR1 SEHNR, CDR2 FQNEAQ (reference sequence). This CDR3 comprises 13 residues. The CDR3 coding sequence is TGTGCCAGCAGTTTAGGAGCTGGAAACACCATATATTTT. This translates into CASSLGAGNTIYF.

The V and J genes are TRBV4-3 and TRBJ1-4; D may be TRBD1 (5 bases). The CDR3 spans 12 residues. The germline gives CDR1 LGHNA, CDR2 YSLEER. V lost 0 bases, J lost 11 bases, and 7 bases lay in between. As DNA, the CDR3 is TGCGCCAGCAGCCAAGATAGGGGCAAACTGTTTTTT. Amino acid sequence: CASSQDRGKLFF.

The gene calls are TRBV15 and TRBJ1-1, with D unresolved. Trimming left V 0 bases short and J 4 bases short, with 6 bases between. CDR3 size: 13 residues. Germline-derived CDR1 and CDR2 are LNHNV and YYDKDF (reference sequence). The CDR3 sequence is CATSREALTEAFF. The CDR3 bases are TGTGCCACCAGCAGAGAGGCCCTCACTGAAGCTTTCTTT.

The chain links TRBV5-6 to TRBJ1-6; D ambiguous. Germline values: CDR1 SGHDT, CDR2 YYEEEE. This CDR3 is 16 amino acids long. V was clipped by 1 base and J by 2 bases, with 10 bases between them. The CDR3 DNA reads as TGTGCCAGCAGCTTGCGTAGGAGGCCCTATAATTCACCCCTCCACTTT. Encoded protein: CASSLRRRPYNSPLHF.